The entry below gives a single TCR beta chain sequence along with its context. The data derive from a study of CD8+ T cells in alopecia areata. Study information: Tofacitinib lasted 6 to 18 months, then 6 months off drug.

Investigators isolated RNA and reverse transcribed it into cDNA to act as the sequencing template. Clones were read by immunoSEQ multiplex PCR, and TCRdb kept only the in-frame ones, dropping some. The sample records 110,000 to 150,000 clones, about 51% being singletons. Trimming removed 5 bases at V and 5 bases at J, with 15 bases between. Germline loops: CDR1 MGHDK, CDR2 SYGVNS. This CDR3 is built from 15 residues. This specimen consisted of CD4+ T cells sorted from blood, obtained at week 0. The rearrangement uses TRBV25-1 and TRBJ2-2; weak D call: TRBD1 (6 bases). The sequence derives from a human donor with alopecia areata. The CDR3 spells CASSTEGGRTGELFF. CDR3 sequence (DNA): TGTGCCAGCAGTACGGAAGGGGGTAGGACCGGGGAGCTGTTTTTT.